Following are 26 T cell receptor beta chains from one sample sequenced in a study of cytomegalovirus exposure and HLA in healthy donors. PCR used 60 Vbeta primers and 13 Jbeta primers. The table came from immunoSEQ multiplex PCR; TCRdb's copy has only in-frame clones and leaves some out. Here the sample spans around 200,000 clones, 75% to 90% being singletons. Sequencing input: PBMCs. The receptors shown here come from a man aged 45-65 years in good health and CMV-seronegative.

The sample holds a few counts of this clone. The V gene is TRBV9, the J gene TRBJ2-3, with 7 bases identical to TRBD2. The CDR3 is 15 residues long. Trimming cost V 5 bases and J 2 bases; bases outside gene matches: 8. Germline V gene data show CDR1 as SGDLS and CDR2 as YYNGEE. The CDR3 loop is CASSQRSGNTDTQYF. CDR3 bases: TGTGCCAGCAGTCAACGAAGCGGGAACACAGATACGCAGTATTTT.

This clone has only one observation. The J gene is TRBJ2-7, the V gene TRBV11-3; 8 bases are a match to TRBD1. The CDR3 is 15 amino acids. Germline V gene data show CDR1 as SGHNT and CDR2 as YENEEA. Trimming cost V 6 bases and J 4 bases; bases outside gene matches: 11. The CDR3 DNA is TGTGCCAGCAGTCAAAGCAGTACAGGGGGGTACGAGCAGTACTTC. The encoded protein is CASSQSSTGGYEQYF.

CDR3 protein: CASSYSRGGGGYEQYF. In DNA, the CDR3 is TGTGCCAGCAGTTACAGTCGAGGCGGGGGTGGGTACGAGCAGTACTTC. This chain joins TRBV6-6 and TRBJ2-7; 7 bases align to TRBD2. This CDR3 has 16 residues. Germline CDR1 and CDR2: MNHNY and SVGAGI (reference sequence). The V and J ends lost 2 bases and 4 bases, in that order; junction bases with no gene match: 11.

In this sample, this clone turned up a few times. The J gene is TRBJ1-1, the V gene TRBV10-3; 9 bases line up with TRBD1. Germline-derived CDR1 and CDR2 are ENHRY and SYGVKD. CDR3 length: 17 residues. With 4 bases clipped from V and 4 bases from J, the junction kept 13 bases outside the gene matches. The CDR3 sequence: CAISAMGQGKTGTEAFF. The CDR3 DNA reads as TGTGCCATCAGTGCAATGGGACAGGGAAAGACAGGCACTGAAGCTTTCTTT.

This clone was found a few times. The CDR3 sequence: CASSGDRGPNEKLFF. The CDR3 bases are TGTGCCAGCAGCGGGGACAGGGGACCTAATGAAAAACTGTTTTTT. V usage is TRBV9 and J usage is TRBJ1-4; 10 bases map to TRBD1. This CDR3 is built from 15 residues. Germline V gene data show CDR1 as SGDLS and CDR2 as YYNGEE. V shed 3 bases and J 3 bases; nucleotides not matched to a gene: 2.

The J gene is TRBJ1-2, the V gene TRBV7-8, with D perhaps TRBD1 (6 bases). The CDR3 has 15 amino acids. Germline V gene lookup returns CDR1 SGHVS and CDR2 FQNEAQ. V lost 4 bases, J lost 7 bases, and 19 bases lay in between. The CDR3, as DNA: TGTGCCAGCAGCTCCCTCGGCGGGGGCAAAAGTGGCTACACCTTC. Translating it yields CASSSLGGGKSGYTF.

The CDR3 DNA is TGCGCCAGCAGCGTAGCGGGACAGGGTGGCTATGGCTACACCTTC. It yields the protein CASSVAGQGGYGYTF. J is TRBJ1-2 and V is TRBV4-3, with 9 bases that match TRBD1. This CDR3 has 15 amino acids. Germline V gene sequence: CDR1 LGHNA, CDR2 YSLEER. The J segment lost 4 bases and the V segment lost 5 bases, leaving 8 bases of the junction unmatched.

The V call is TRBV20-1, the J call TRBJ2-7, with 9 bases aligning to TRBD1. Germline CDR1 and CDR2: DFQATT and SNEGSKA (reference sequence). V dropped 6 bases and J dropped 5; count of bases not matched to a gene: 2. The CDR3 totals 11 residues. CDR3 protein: CSAGDRDEQYF. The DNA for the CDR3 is TGCAGTGCAGGGGACAGGGACGAGCAGTACTTC.

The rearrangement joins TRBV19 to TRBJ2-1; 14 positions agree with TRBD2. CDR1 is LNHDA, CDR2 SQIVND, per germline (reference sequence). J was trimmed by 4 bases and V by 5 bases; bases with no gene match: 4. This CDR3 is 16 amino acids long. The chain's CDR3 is CASSARLAGGYNEQFF. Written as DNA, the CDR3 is TGTGCCAGTAGTGCGAGACTAGCGGGGGGGTACAATGAGCAGTTCTTC.

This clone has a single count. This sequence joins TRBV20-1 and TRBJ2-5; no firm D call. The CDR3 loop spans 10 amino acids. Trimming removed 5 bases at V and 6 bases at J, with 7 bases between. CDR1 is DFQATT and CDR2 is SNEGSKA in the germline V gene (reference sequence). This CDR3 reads CSAQKQTQYF. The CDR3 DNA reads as TGCAGTGCTCAAAAGCAGACCCAGTACTTC.

The CDR3 DNA sequence: TGCGCCAGCAGCTCCCGACAGGGGAAAGATACGCAGTATTTT. It yields the protein CASSSRQGKDTQYF. The V call is TRBV5-1, the J call TRBJ2-3; 8 bases align to TRBD1. Germline V lookup: CDR1 SGHRS, CDR2 YFSETQ. The V and J ends lost 3 bases and 5 bases, in that order; junction bases with no gene match: 5. The CDR3 runs to 14 residues. The whole variable domain, filled in from reference TRBV5-1 and TRBJ2-3, reads KAGVTQTPRYLIKTRGQQVTLSCSPISGHRSVSWYQQTPGQGLQFLFEYFSETQRNKGNFPGRFSGRQFSNSRSEMNVSTLELGDSALYLCASSSRQGKDTQYFGPGTRLTVL.

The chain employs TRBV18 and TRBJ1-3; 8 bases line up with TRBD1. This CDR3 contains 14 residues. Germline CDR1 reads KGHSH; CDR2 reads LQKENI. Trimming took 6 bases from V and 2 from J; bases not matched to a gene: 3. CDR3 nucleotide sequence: TGTGCCAGCTCTAGCAGGGGGCCTGGAAACACCATATATTTT. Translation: CASSSRGPGNTIYF.

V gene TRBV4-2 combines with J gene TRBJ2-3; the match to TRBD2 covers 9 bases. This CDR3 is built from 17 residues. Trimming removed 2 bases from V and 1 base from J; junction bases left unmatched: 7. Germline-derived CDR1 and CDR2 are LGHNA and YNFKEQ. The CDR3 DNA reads TGTGCCAGCAGCCAAAGGTTTGGCGGGGGGGGCACAGATACGCAGTATTTT. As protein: CASSQRFGGGGTDTQYF.

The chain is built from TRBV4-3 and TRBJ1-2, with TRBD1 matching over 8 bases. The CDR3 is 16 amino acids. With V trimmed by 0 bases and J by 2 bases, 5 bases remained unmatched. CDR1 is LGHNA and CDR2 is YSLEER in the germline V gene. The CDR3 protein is CASSQDGQGVNYGYTF. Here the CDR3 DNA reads TGCGCCAGCAGCCAAGATGGACAGGGCGTAAACTATGGCTACACCTTC.

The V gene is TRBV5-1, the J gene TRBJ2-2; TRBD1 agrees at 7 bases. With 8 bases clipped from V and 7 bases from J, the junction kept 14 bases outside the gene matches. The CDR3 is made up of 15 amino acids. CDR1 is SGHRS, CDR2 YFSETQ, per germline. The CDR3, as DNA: TGCGCCAGTTGTAGAGGGGGCCTTGAGGACGGGGAGCTGTTTTTT. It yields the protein CASCRGGLEDGELFF.

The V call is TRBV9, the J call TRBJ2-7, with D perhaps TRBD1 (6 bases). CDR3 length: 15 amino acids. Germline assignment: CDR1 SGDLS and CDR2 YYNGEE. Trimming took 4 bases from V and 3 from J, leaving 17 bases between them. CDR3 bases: TGTGCCAGCAGCCCTGCTCCGGGACAAGACTACGAGCAGTACTTC. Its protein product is CASSPAPGQDYEQYF. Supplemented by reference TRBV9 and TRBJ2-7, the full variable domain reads DSGVTQTPKHLITATGQRVTLRCSPRSGDLSVYWYQQSLDQGLQFLIQYYNGEERAKGNILERFSAQQFPDLHSELNLSSLELGDSALYFCASSPAPGQDYEQYFGPGTRLTVT.

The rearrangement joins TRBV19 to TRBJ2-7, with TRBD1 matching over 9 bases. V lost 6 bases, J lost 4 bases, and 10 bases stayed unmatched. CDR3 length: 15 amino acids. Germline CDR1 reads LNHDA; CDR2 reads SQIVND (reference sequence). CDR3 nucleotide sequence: TGTGCCAGTAGCATACCGGGACAGGGAACTTACGAGCAGTACTTC. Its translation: CASSIPGQGTYEQYF.

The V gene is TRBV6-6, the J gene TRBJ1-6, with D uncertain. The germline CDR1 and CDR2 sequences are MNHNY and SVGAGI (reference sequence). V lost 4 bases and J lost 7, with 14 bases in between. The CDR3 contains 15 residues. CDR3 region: CASSSTEIPNSPLHF. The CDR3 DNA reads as TGTGCCAGCAGTTCCACAGAAATTCCCAATTCACCCCTCCACTTT.

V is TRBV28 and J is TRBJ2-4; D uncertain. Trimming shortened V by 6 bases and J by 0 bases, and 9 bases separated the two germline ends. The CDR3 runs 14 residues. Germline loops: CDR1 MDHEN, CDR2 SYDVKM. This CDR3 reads CASRSTIAKNIQYF. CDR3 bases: TGTGCCAGCAGATCGACAATAGCCAAAAACATTCAGTACTTC.

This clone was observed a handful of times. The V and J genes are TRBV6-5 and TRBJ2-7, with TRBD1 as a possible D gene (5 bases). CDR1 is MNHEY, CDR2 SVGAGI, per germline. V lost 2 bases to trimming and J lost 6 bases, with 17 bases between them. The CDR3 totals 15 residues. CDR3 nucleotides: TGTGCCAGCAGTTACGAAGGGGTAGGACATGGCGAGCAGTACTTC. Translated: CASSYEGVGHGEQYF.

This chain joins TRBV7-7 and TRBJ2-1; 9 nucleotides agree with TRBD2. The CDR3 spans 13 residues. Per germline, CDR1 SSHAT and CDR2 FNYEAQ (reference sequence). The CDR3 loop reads CASGGPGSNEQFF. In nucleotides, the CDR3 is TGTGCTAGCGGGGGCCCAGGTAGCAATGAGCAGTTCTTC.

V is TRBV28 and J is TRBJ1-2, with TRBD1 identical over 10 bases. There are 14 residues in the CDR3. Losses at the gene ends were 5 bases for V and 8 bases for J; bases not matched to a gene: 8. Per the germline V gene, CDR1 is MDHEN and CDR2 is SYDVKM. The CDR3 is CASSIGTGVRGYTF. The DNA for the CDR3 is TGTGCCAGCAGTATTGGGACAGGGGTGAGGGGCTACACCTTC.

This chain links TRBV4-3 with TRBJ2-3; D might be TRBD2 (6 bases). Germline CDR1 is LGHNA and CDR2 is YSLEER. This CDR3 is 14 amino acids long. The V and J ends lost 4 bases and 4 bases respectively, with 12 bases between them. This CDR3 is CASSLRPGADTQYF. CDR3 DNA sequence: TGCGCCAGCAGCCTTCGACCGGGGGCAGATACGCAGTATTTT.

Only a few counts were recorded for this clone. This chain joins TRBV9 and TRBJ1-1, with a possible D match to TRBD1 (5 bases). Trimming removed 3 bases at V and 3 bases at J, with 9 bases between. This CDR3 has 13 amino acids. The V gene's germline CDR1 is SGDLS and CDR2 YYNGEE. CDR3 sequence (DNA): TGTGCCAGCAGCGCACGACAGCACACTGAAGCTTTCTTT. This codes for CASSARQHTEAFF.

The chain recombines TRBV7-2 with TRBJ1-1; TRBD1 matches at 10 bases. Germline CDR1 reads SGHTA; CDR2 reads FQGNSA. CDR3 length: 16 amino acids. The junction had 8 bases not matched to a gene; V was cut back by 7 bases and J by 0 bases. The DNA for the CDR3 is TGTGCCAGCACTGCGCAGACAGGGGGCTTGAACACTGAAGCTTTCTTT. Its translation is CASTAQTGGLNTEAFF.

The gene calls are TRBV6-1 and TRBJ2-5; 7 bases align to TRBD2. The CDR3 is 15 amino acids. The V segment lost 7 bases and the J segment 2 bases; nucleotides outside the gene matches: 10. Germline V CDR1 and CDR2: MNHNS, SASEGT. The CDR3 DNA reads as TGTGCCAGCACCCCTGGCGGGAGCTTTCAAGAGACCCAGTACTTC. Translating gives CASTPGGSFQETQYF.